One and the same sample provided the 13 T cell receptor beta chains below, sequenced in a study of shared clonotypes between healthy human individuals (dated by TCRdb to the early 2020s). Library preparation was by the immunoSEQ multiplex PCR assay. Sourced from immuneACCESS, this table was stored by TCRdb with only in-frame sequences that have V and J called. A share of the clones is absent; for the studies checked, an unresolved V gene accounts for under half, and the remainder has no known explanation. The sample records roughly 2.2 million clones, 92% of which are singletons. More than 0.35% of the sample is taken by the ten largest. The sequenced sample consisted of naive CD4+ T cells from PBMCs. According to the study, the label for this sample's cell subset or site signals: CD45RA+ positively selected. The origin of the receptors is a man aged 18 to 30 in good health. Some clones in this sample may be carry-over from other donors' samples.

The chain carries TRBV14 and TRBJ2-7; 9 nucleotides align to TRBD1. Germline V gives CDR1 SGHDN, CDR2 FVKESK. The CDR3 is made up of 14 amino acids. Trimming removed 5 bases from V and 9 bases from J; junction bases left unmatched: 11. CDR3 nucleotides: TGTGCCAGCAGCAACGACAGGGGGAGCATTGTGCAGTACTTC. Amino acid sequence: CASSNDRGSIVQYF.

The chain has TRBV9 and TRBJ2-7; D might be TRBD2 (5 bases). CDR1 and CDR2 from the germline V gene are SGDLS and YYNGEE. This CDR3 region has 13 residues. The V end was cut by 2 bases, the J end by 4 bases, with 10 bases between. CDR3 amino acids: CASSVGEKYEQYF. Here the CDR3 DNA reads TGTGCCAGCAGCGTTGGGGAGAAGTACGAGCAGTACTTC.

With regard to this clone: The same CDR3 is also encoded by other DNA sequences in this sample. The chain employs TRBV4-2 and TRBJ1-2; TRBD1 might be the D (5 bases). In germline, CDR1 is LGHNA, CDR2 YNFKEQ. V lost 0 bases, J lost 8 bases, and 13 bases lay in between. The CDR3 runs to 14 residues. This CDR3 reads CASSQDRGSDGYTF. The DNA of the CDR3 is TGTGCCAGCAGCCAAGATCGGGGGTCAGACGGCTACACCTTC.

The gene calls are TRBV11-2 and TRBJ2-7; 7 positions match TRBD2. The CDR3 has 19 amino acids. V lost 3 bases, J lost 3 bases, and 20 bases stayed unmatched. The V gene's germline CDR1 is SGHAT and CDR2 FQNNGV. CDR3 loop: CASSFHQEGYSGLIYEQYF. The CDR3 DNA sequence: TGTGCCAGCAGCTTCCACCAAGAGGGCTATAGCGGGCTGATCTACGAGCAGTACTTC.

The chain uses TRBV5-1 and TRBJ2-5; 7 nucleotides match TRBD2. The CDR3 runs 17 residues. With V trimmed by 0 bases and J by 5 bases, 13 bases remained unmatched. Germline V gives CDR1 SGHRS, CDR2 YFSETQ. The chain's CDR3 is CASSLGISAGRYETQYF. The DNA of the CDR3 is TGCGCCAGCAGCTTGGGTATATCAGCGGGGAGGTATGAGACCCAGTACTTC.

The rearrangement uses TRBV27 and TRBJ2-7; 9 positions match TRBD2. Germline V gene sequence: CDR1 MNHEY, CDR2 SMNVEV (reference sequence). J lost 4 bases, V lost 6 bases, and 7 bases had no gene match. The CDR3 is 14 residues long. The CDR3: CASRDGLAPYEQYF. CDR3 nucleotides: TGTGCCAGCAGGGACGGACTAGCGCCATACGAGCAGTACTTC.

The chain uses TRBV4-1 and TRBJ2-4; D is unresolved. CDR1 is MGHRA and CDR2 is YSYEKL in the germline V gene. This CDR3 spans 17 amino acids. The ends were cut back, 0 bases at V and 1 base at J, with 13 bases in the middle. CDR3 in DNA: TGCGCCAGCAGCCAAGATCCGTCATTGTTGGCCAAAAACATTCAGTACTTC. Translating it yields CASSQDPSLLAKNIQYF.

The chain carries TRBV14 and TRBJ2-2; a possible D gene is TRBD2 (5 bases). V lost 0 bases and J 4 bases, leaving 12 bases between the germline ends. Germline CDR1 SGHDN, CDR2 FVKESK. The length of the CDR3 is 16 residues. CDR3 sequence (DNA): TGTGCCAGCAGCCAAGAGATTCGGGGAACCACCGGGGAGCTGTTTTTT. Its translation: CASSQEIRGTTGELFF.

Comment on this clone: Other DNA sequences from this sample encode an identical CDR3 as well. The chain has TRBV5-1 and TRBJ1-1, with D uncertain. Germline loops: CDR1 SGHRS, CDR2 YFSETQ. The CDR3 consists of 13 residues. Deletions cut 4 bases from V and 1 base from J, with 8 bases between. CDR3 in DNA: TGCGCCAGCAGCCCCGGCGCGAACACTGAAGCTTTCTTT. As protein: CASSPGANTEAFF.

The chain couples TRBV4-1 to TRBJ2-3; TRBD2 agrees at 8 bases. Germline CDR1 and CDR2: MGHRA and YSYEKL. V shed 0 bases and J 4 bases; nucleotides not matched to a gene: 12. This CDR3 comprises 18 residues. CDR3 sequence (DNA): TGCGCCAGCAGCCAAGACCTTACCGCGGGACTAGTAGCAGATACGCAGTATTTT. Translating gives CASSQDLTAGLVADTQYF.

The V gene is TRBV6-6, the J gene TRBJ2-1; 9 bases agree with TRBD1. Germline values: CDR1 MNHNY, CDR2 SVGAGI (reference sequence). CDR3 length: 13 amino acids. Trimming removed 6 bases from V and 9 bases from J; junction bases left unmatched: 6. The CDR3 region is CASRLDRGGEQFF. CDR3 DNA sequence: TGTGCCAGCAGACTGGACAGGGGCGGTGAGCAGTTCTTC.

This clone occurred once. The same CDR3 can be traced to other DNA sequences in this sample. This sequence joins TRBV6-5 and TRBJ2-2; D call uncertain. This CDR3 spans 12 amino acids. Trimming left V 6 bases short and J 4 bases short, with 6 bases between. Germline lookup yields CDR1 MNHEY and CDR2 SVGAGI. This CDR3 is CASRVSTGELFF. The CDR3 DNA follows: TGTGCCAGCAGAGTTAGCACCGGGGAGCTGTTTTTT.

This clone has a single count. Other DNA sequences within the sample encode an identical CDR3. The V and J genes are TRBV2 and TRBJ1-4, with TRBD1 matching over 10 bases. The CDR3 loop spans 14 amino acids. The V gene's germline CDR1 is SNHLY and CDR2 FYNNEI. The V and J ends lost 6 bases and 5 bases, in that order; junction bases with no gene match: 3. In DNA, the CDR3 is TGTGCCAGCAGGAAGGACAGGGGGAATGAAAAACTGTTTTTT. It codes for CASRKDRGNEKLFF.